This TCR beta chain was retrieved from a study of T cells in Graves' hyperthyroidism and ophthalmopathy (dated by TCRdb to between 2018 and 2021). As for the study more broadly: Peripheral blood samples were taken at initial diagnosis, before any treatment was given. TCR Vbeta CDR3 sequencing of roughly 140 peripheral blood samples (approximately 44 ophthalmopathy, under 80 hyperthyroidism and around 17 progressor patients) is reported in the paper. The roughly 100 discovery patients were randomly divided into training and test sets at a 7:3 ratio. Prospective prediction of ophthalmopathy was tested in an independent validation cohort of approximately 19 hyperthyroidism patients and 17 patients who later progressed to ophthalmopathy. Thyroid tissue and blood T-cell repertoires from six Graves' hyperthyroidism patients were also compared in the study. After sampling, hyperthyroidism patients received methimazole starting at 30 mg daily, and ophthalmopathy patients received high-dose intravenous methylprednisolone. To identify TCR V-J signatures that set the groups apart, the researchers used a discovery cohort of 100 or so patients, made up of under 50 with Graves' ophthalmopathy and 55 to 65 with stable Graves' hyperthyroidism. Findings and caveats that apply to the study as a whole: During validation, the model predicted progression to ophthalmopathy a median of about 6.3 months ahead of onset, with around 65% sensitivity and around 72% specificity. Ophthalmopathy was separated from stable hyperthyroidism by a 13 V-J signature model, with over 85% sensitivity and roughly 84% specificity obtained in cross-validation and 80%/75% obtained in testing. Most expanded thyroid clonotypes (frequency above 0.001) were also detected in blood, a finding suggesting that blood repertoires may reflect thyroid immune responses. Sample size was not statistically predetermined, and investigators were not blinded to group allocation.

About this clonotype itself: The specificity of this receptor is unknown. Base-call qualities are not available, and no considerably larger clone is one nucleotide away.

The CDR3 runs 17 residues from the cysteine to the phenylalanine. Only CDR3 DNA remains: 51 bases, in frame from the first base. Reading the germline V gene (reference sequence) gives CDR1 DFQATT and CDR2 SNEGSKA. V is cut back by 1 base and J by 6 bases, with 11 bases in the junction unmatched. Stable Graves' hyperthyroidism was defined as the absence of progression to ophthalmopathy over 18 months of follow-up. The hyperthyroidism patients were between 18 and 65 years old and newly diagnosed, with a disease duration of less than 2 months. Patients with uncontrolled infections, other autoimmune diseases, pregnancy or lactation were excluded. Diagnoses were based on clinical symptoms, serum thyroxine and TRAb, thyroid ultrasound and orbital computed tomography. PBMCs were separated from over 9 ml of fresh peripheral blood using Ficoll-Paque density gradient centrifugation. Total RNA was extracted using Trizol reagent, and RNA quality was assessed on an Agilent 2100 Bioanalyzer.

The TCR beta CDR3 regions were amplified from the RNA transcripts. The TCR CDR3 was subjected to a first round of RT-PCR using the HTBI primer set and the Qiagen OneStep RT-PCR kit. The libraries were constructed in a second round of multiplex PCR and then size-selected and purified. Sequencing of the libraries was done on an Illumina HiSeq2000 using paired-end 100 bp reads. The published analysis was carried out like this. SOAPnuke was used to process the raw data, removing reads that contained adapters or uncalled bases, had a mean Phred below 15, or lacked an exact match to the constant primer or identifier. COPE v1.2.5 was used to merge high-quality paired reads, and clonotypes were defined as unique nucleotide sequences. MiTCR v1.1 was used to align the clonotypes against IMGT TRBV, TRBD and TRBJ reference segments. Analysis was restricted to V-J combinations with a frequency above 0.0001, which covered about 99% of repertoires. The TCS score was defined as F50 (clonal expansion) divided by E x V (chaos), with BLOSUM62-based TCRdist calculated between CDR3 peptides within each V-J. Welch's t-statistics and random forest reduced 500 to 550 V-J features to 13, which were used in a naive Bayes classifier (R e1071). The similarity between thyroid and blood repertoires was quantified using the Morisita-Horn index. Using fastp at Q25 and MiXCR, TCRdb reprocessed the public reads and kept productive beta chains. For every CDR3 protein sequence, its rows merge into one entry that carries the most common genes and DNA. None of the V and J calls come from the authors' own analysis; TCRdb made them. The sample table holds 750,000 to 900,000 distinct CDR3 sequences, of which about two fifths were seen once. About 9% of the sample rests with the top ten.

Recombination connected TRBV20-1 to TRBJ2-2, and 10 bases in between align with TRBD1. Sequences were obtained from blood. This receptor was obtained from a man aged 18 to 29 with Graves' hyperthyroidism. The sequenced DNA is TGCAGTGCTAGAGCCTCCTCCCCCGGGACAGGGGCCGGGGAGCTGTTTTTT. This yields the protein CSARASSPGTGAGELFF.